This TCR beta chain was recovered during a study of cytomegalovirus exposure and HLA in healthy donors. PCR used 60 Vbeta primers and 13 Jbeta primers. Here immunoSEQ multiplex PCR was the method, and the copy in TCRdb shows in-frame clones only, minus some. There are 150,000 to 200,000 clones in the sample; roughly 82% occur only once, and 1.5% lies in the top ten. CDR1 MDHEN and CDR2 SYDVKM come from the germline V gene. With 3 bases removed from V and 2 bases from J, the gap between germline ends came to 9 bases. The CDR3 totals 14 residues. The receptor comes from a girl aged 5-17 years in good health and CMV-seropositive. The genes are TRBV28 and TRBJ2-3, with D tentatively TRBD1 (5 bases). Sequencing used PBMCs. CDR3 in DNA: TGTGCCAGCAGTTTCCGACAGCCCACAGATACGCAGTATTTT. Amino acids: CASSFRQPTDTQYF.